These T cell receptor beta chains were read from a single sample in a study of blood T cell repertoires in COVID-19. Profiled with immunoSEQ multiplex PCR; TCRdb holds only in-frame clones, not every one. Seen here are a few hundred thousand clones, approximately 75% observed once, and the top ten hold 7.5% to 10%. Sequenced input: PBMCs or T cells enriched from blood (not recorded which). All receptors derive from a man between 35 and 55 years old who had recovered from COVID-19. CDR3s include the opening cysteine and the closing phenylalanine or tryptophan. Fields, in order: D gene, V gene, clone size, J gene, CDR3 protein. A D gene is named only where the DNA matches it firmly. The listing skips clone size in some rows; elsewhere it reads once, few, many or a size class.

NA	TRBV19	NA	TRBJ2-4	CASSTLSENIQYF
NA	TRBV28	NA	TRBJ1-5	CASRGGNSNQPQHF
NA	TRBV7-8	NA	TRBJ1-5	CASSLAVGRPGNQPQHF
NA	TRBV7-6	NA	TRBJ1-1	CASSLEGTPLGNTEAFF
NA	TRBV10-2	NA	TRBJ1-1	CASSEVALIGARTEAFF
NA	TRBV24-1	NA	TRBJ1-3	CATSDSADSSGNTIYF
NA	TRBV3-1/TRBV3-2	NA	TRBJ1-1	CASSRYTSGNTEAFF
NA	TRBV19	NA	TRBJ1-1	CASSIRGGAEAFF
NA	TRBV19	NA	TRBJ1-5	CASTPGGYSNQPQHF
NA	TRBV7-9	few	TRBJ2-1	CASSIRGRGEQFF
TRBD2	TRBV5-6	NA	TRBJ2-1	CASSSLTGLPNNEQFF
TRBD1	TRBV2	NA	TRBJ2-3	CASSVGQGAWSDTQYF
NA	TRBV1	NA	TRBJ2-5	CTSSQDRGCGSQETQYF
TRBD1	TRBV12-5	NA	TRBJ1-6	CASGFFLGELFRTGASSYNSPLHF
NA	TRBV19	NA	TRBJ1-1	CASSPTQGGDTEAFF
TRBD1	TRBV6-1	NA	TRBJ1-6	CASSARQGGNNSPLHF
NA	TRBV11-2	NA	TRBJ1-5	CASSLGGFSNQPQHF
NA	TRBV12-3/TRBV12-4	NA	TRBJ1-2	CASSPTSNYGYTF
TRBD2	TRBV3-1/TRBV3-2	NA	TRBJ2-5	CASSPGLAAGRETQYF
TRBD2	TRBV7-3	NA	TRBJ2-5	CASSPRGGGAGETQYF
NA	TRBV7-9	NA	TRBJ2-7	CASSSPGDEQYF
TRBD2	TRBV2	few	TRBJ2-3	CASSDRLAAGDTQYF
TRBD1	TRBV6-6	NA	TRBJ2-7	CASSRYTPGQGARSEQYF
NA	TRBV7-7	NA	TRBJ2-3	CASSSGLASTDTQYF
TRBD1	TRBV3-1/TRBV3-2	NA	TRBJ1-6	CASRRQGSNSPLHF
NA	TRBV5-4	NA	TRBJ1-1	CASSKSRGPSVNTEAFF
TRBD2	TRBV19	NA	TRBJ2-7	CASQSGGEQYF
TRBD1	TRBV7-9	NA	TRBJ2-5	CASSLGDSDQETQYF
NA	TRBV4-1	few	TRBJ2-1	CASRQIDRTADEQFF
TRBD2	TRBV11-2	NA	TRBJ2-1	CASTPGLAERNEQFF
NA	TRBV6-5	NA	TRBJ1-1	CASGFQGSTEAFF